Listed below are T cell receptor beta chains from one sample, sequenced in a study of cytomegalovirus exposure and HLA in healthy donors. Only in-frame clones appear in the TCRdb table, and some are missing; sequencing was by immunoSEQ multiplex PCR. The sample includes about 130,000 clones, 79% of them seen just once. Material: PBMCs. These receptors were collected from a man in his forties in good health and CMV-seropositive. Both conserved end residues are part of each CDR3. Fields, in order: J gene, CDR3 length, clone size, D gene, V gene, CDR3 DNA, CDR3 protein. The D gene is left open where the match is weak. Clone size appears in some rows only: once, few, many, or a class for an expanded clone.

TRBJ2-1 | 19 | - | - | TRBV6-1 | TGTGCCAGCAGTGAAGCGGGAGGGACAGGCGGCCTATGGGTGAATGAGCAGTTCTTC | CASSEAGGTGGLWVNEQFF
TRBJ2-5 | 14 | - | TRBD1 | TRBV5-5 | TGTGCCAGCAGCTCGCCACAGGGGCCCGAGACCCAGTACTTC | CASSSPQGPETQYF
TRBJ2-7 | 15 | - | TRBD1 | TRBV6-1 | TGTGCCAGCAGCCGGGCTCGGACAGGGCTCTACGAGCAGTACTTC | CASSRARTGLYEQYF
TRBJ2-7 | 14 | - | - | TRBV19 | TGTGCCAGTAGTATTGGCAGGGCAGACTACGAGCAGTACTTC | CASSIGRADYEQYF
TRBJ1-2 | 13 | - | - | TRBV6-6 | TGTGCCAGCAGTTACGATGCGAACTATGGCTACACCTTC | CASSYDANYGYTF
TRBJ1-6 | 15 | - | TRBD1 | TRBV2 | TGTGCCAGCAGGGACAGGACAGGCCTTAATTCACCCCTCCACTTT | CASRDRTGLNSPLHF
TRBJ2-1 | 11 | - | - | TRBV11-2 | TGTGCCAGCAGCTTTGGCTTTGAGCAGTTCTTC | CASSFGFEQFF
TRBJ2-3 | 16 | - | TRBD2 | TRBV6-1 | TGTGCCAGCAGTGCGAGGTCGGGGGGGAGCGCAGATACGCAGTATTTT | CASSARSGGSADTQYF
TRBJ2-1 | 15 | once | - | TRBV5-1 | TGCGCCAGCATTATCTATGCAGGCTCCTACAATGAGCAGTTCTTC | CASIIYAGSYNEQFF
TRBJ1-6 | 14 | - | TRBD1 | TRBV7-2 | TGTGCCAGCAGCGGCGACAGGGGTAATTCACCCCTCCACTTT | CASSGDRGNSPLHF
TRBJ2-7 | 13 | - | TRBD1 | TRBV6-1 | TGTGCCAGCCGGACAGGGCTTCCCTACGAGCAGTACTTC | CASRTGLPYEQYF
TRBJ1-2 | 14 | - | - | TRBV6-1 | TGTGCCAGCATCACCCGGGGTAGGGGGTTTGGCTACACCTTC | CASITRGRGFGYTF
TRBJ2-2 | 14 | - | - | TRBV6-1 | TGTGCCACCCCGACACAAGCCGTCACCGGGGAGCTGTTTTTT | CATPTQAVTGELFF
TRBJ2-3 | 15 | - | TRBD2 | TRBV27 | TGTGCCAGCAGTTTAAGACTAGCGGCCACAGATACGCAGTATTTT | CASSLRLAATDTQYF
TRBJ2-1 | 18 | - | TRBD2 | TRBV27 | TGTGCCAGCAGTTTTCTTTACATCGGCGGGACTAGCGCCGGTGAGCAGTTCTTC | CASSFLYIGGTSAGEQFF
TRBJ2-1 | 16 | few | TRBD2 | TRBV2 | TGTGCCAGCAGTATGCCCTTAGCGGGTAGCTACAATGAGCAGTTCTTC | CASSMPLAGSYNEQFF
TRBJ2-3 | 14 | few | - | TRBV19 | TGTGCCAGTAGTCCCCCGGACAGCCTAGATACGCAGTATTTT | CASSPPDSLDTQYF
TRBJ1-1 | 13 | - | - | TRBV7-9 | TGTGCCAGCAGCTTAGCGACGGGCGGGGAGGCTTTCTTT | CASSLATGGEAFF
TRBJ2-7 | 16 | once | TRBD2 | TRBV10-2 | TGCGCCAGCAAAAAGGGACTAGCGGGAGCCATCTACGTGCAGTACTTC | CASKKGLAGAIYVQYF
TRBJ2-7 | 14 | - | TRBD2 | TRBV9 | TGTGCCAGCAGCGTATCTAGCGGGATCGGTGAGCAGTACTTC | CASSVSSGIGEQYF
TRBJ2-1 | 13 | - | TRBD1 | TRBV27 | TGTGCCAGCAGTCCCAGGGACAGGGGGCTCGAGTTCTTC | CASSPRDRGLEFF
TRBJ1-1 | 14 | - | TRBD1 | TRBV10-1 | TGCGCCAGCAGCGGAGGGACAGAGAACACTGAAGCTTTCTTT | CASSGGTENTEAFF
TRBJ2-7 | 16 | - | TRBD2 | TRBV7-2 | TGTGCCAGCAGCTTAGGGGCTAGCGGGAGATCATACGAGCAGTACTTC | CASSLGASGRSYEQYF
TRBJ1-5 | 14 | few | - | TRBV2 | TGTGCCAGCAGTGAACAGTTTCTCAATCAGCCCCAGCATTTT | CASSEQFLNQPQHF
TRBJ2-7 | 14 | - | - | TRBV7-6 | TGTGCCAGCAGCTTAGGGGCGGACTTCTACGAGCAGTACTTC | CASSLGADFYEQYF
TRBJ1-2 | 10 | - | - | TRBV19 | TGTGCCAGTAGCGACTATGGCTACACCTTC | CASSDYGYTF
TRBJ1-1 | 17 | once | TRBD1 | TRBV9 | TGTGCCAGCAGCGTAGGGACTGGGAGACAGGGGAGCACTGAAGCTTTCTTT | CASSVGTGRQGSTEAFF
TRBJ2-5 | 13 | few | TRBD1 | TRBV10-3 | TGTGCCTCAGGGACAGGGGACGGCGAGACCCAGTACTTC | CASGTGDGETQYF
TRBJ2-7 | 13 | - | - | TRBV5-4 | TGTGCCAGCAGCCTAGCCGGGAACTACGAGCAGTACTTC | CASSLAGNYEQYF
TRBJ1-2 | 15 | - | - | TRBV6-5 | TGTGCCAGCAGTTACTACGCAGGGCGGAACTATGGCTACACCTTC | CASSYYAGRNYGYTF
TRBJ1-1 | 16 | - | - | TRBV5-1 | TGCGCCAGCAGTTACCGCGGGACGCTGGAACAGACTGAAGCTTTCTTT | CASSYRGTLEQTEAFF
TRBJ2-7 | 13 | - | TRBD1 | TRBV28 | TGTGCCAGCAGTCTGACAGGGCTGATCGAGCAGTACTTC | CASSLTGLIEQYF
TRBJ2-7 | 15 | - | TRBD1 | TRBV16 | TGTGCCAGCAGCCCGGGACAGGGGGACCAAAGGGAGCAGTACTTC | CASSPGQGDQREQYF
TRBJ1-1 | 15 | - | - | TRBV28 | TGTGCCAGCAGCCCCCGTGGGGGGTGGAACACTGAAGCTTTCTTT | CASSPRGGWNTEAFF
TRBJ1-1 | 13 | - | - | TRBV6-1 | TGTGCCAGCAGCACACAGGGCTACACTGAAGCTTTCTTT | CASSTQGYTEAFF
TRBJ1-6 | 14 | once | - | TRBV7-8 | TGTGCCAGCAGCTTACAGGGGTGGCTTTCACCCCTCCACTTT | CASSLQGWLSPLHF
TRBJ2-3 | 16 | - | TRBD2 | TRBV10-3 | TGTGCCATCAGGGACCCTAGCGGGCTCGGGGCAGATACGCAGTATTTT | CAIRDPSGLGADTQYF
TRBJ2-1 | 15 | - | TRBD1 | TRBV25-1 | TGTGCCAGCAGTGGGGGGGACAGGCGTGGACATGAGCAGTTCTTC | CASSGGDRRGHEQFF
TRBJ2-2 | 16 | - | TRBD2 | TRBV9 | TGTGCCAGCAGCAATAACCCGGGAGGACGAACCGGGGAGCTGTTTTTT | CASSNNPGGRTGELFF
TRBJ1-2 | 14 | - | TRBD1 | TRBV6-5 | TGTGCCAGCAGTTACTCGCCGACAGGGTGGGGCTACACCTTC | CASSYSPTGWGYTF
TRBJ1-4 | 15 | - | TRBD1 | TRBV4-1 | TGCGCCAGCAGCCAAGTGGGACAGGGACGCGAAAAACTGTTTTTT | CASSQVGQGREKLFF
TRBJ1-2 | 15 | - | TRBD1 | TRBV14 | TGTGCCAGCAGCCAATTAACAGGGGAGGTCTCTGGCTACACCTTC | CASSQLTGEVSGYTF
TRBJ2-7 | 13 | - | - | TRBV10-3 | TGTGCCATCAGTCCGGGTACCTCCTACGAGCAGTACTTC | CAISPGTSYEQYF
TRBJ1-1 | 16 | - | TRBD1 | TRBV12-5 | TGTGCTAGTGGTTTGGGACAGGGAAATGGAAACACTGAAGCTTTCTTT | CASGLGQGNGNTEAFF
TRBJ2-1 | 15 | - | TRBD2 | TRBV7-3 | TGTGCCAGCAGCTCCGGAGGTCTAGCGGGTAATGAGCAGTTCTTC | CASSSGGLAGNEQFF
TRBJ1-1 | 13 | - | - | TRBV19 | TGTGCCAGTAGTATAAGGCGAGGGAGAGAAGCTTTCTTT | CASSIRRGREAFF
TRBJ1-2 | 14 | - | - | TRBV11-2 | TGTGCCAGCAGCTTAGTTGCAGAAGACTATGGCTACACCTTC | CASSLVAEDYGYTF
TRBJ1-1 | 15 | - | - | TRBV18 | TGTGCCAGCTCTCCAACGCAGGGGAGGAACACTGAAGCTTTCTTT | CASSPTQGRNTEAFF
TRBJ1-1 | 15 | - | - | TRBV5-1 | TGCGCCAGCACCCTTCAGGACAGCTTGAACACTGAAGCTTTCTTT | CASTLQDSLNTEAFF
TRBJ2-2 | 15 | few | TRBD1 | TRBV25-1 | TGTGCCAGCAGTGACGGGACAGGGTCGGGCGGGGAGCTGTTTTTT | CASSDGTGSGGELFF
TRBJ1-5 | 13 | - | - | TRBV5-1 | TGCGCCAGCAGCTTGGACACCTATCAGCCCCAGCATTTT | CASSLDTYQPQHF
TRBJ2-1 | 17 | once | TRBD2 | TRBV4-2 | TGTGCCAGCAGCCAGGCACTAGCGGGACCCTCCTACAATGAGCAGTTCTTC | CASSQALAGPSYNEQFF
TRBJ2-7 | 17 | - | TRBD1 | TRBV5-1 | TGCGCCAGCAGCGTATTGGCCGGGACAGGGGGCTTCAACGAGCAGTACTTC | CASSVLAGTGGFNEQYF